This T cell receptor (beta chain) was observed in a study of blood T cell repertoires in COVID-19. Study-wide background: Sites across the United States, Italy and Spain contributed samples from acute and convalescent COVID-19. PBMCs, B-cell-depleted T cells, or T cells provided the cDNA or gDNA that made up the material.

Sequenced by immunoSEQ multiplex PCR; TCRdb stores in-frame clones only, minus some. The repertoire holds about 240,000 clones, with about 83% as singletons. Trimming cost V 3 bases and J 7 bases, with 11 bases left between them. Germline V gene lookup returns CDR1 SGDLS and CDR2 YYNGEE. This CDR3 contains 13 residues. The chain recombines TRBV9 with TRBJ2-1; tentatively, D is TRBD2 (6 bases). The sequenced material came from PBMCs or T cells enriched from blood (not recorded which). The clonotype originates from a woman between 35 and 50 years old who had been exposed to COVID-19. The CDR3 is CASSAVAANEQFF. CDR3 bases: TGTGCCAGCAGCGCCGTAGCGGCAAATGAGCAGTTCTTC.